The following is a TCR beta chain sequence with its context. Its antigen is not known. For the second PCR, which ran for about 7 to 12 cycles, a sample-barcoded 5' primer and a J-beta primer mix were used. MiXCR was run by TCRdb on the 5' RACE reads, yielding one entry per CDR3 protein. The data show about 650,000 distinct CDR3 sequences, with around 50% seen just once and approximately 13% held by the top ten. PBMCs were isolated at a quantity of at least 6.5 million per sample. The data were taken from a study of blood T cells in healthy people across ages. Study as a whole: Researchers report that template switching captured about one barcoded beta molecule per two T cells.

Study outcomes and limitations: Relative to aged donors, long-lived donors carried more naive CD4+ cells and displayed higher diversity. TCR beta diversity per million T cells fell roughly linearly with age.

The germline V gene encodes CDR1 SGHVS and CDR2 FQNEAQ. This CDR3 comprises 13 residues. V usage is TRBV7-8 and J usage is TRBJ2-4, with D perhaps matching TRBD2 (6 bases). The DNA end lines up better with TRBJ2-5; the J call may be wrong. Material: blood. The source is a woman of 80 years or more in good health. CDR3 residues: CASSLVQEGTQYF. Here the CDR3 DNA reads TGTGCCAGCAGCTTAGTTCAGGAGGGGACCCAGTACTTC.